The 22 T cell receptor beta chains given below trace back to one sample, sequenced in a study of control samples from healthy donors and cancer patients. The table came from immunoSEQ multiplex PCR; TCRdb's copy has only in-frame clones and leaves some out. Of some 120,000 clones listed, roughly nine tenths are singletons. The sequencing sample was made of PBMCs. These receptors originate from a woman in her forties or fifties with colorectal cancer.

The chain combines TRBV3-1 (or the pseudogene TRBV3-2) with TRBJ1-6; possibly TRBD1 for D (6 bases). The CDR3 is made up of 17 amino acids. The germline gives CDR1 LGHDT, CDR2 YNNKEL (reference sequence). Trimming shortened V by 4 bases and J by 6 bases, and 19 bases separated the two germline ends. CDR3 protein: CASSRVRPGGPNSPLHF. The CDR3 bases are TGTGCCAGCAGCCGAGTAAGGCCCGGGGGGCCTAATTCACCCCTCCACTTT.

This chain uses TRBV28 with TRBJ2-5; D possibly matches TRBD1 or TRBD2 (5 bases each). CDR3 length: 14 amino acids. In germline, CDR1 is MDHEN, CDR2 SYDVKM. The ends were cut back, 4 bases at V and 1 base at J, with 10 bases in the middle. The CDR3 loop reads CASSSQGVQETQYF. CDR3 DNA sequence: TGTGCCAGCAGTTCCCAGGGAGTCCAAGAGACCCAGTACTTC.

This rearrangement joins TRBV2 to TRBJ1-2; perhaps TRBD1 as D (6 bases). The CDR3 covers 13 residues. Germline V CDR1 and CDR2: SNHLY, FYNNEI. Trimming cost V 6 bases and J 8 bases, with 16 bases left between them. Written as DNA, the CDR3 is TGTGCCAGCAGCCAACAGGGTTTCGAGGGCTACACCTTC. Translating it yields CASSQQGFEGYTF.

The chain couples TRBV2 to TRBJ1-2; D unclear. The CDR3 totals 13 residues. Germline V gives CDR1 SNHLY, CDR2 FYNNEI. The V end was cut by 5 bases, the J end by 6 bases, with 13 bases between. The CDR3 DNA sequence: TGTGCCAGCAGTTACGACCCTGGGGATGGCTACACCTTC. It yields the protein CASSYDPGDGYTF.

V and J are TRBV19 and TRBJ1-2, with 9 nucleotides matching TRBD1. Germline assignment: CDR1 LNHDA and CDR2 SQIVND (reference sequence). Losses at the gene ends were 11 bases for V and 5 bases for J; bases not matched to a gene: 21. This CDR3 has 17 residues. The CDR3 DNA follows: TGTGCCTCGCAAACGGTAGGGACAGGGAGGTTAGAATATGGCTACACCTTC. It codes for CASQTVGTGRLEYGYTF.

The genes are TRBV5-1 and TRBJ2-1; 10 nucleotides agree with TRBD2. The CDR3 runs 17 residues. The V gene's germline CDR1 is SGHRS and CDR2 YFSETQ. The V gene end was trimmed by 4 bases and the J gene end by 2 bases; junction bases not matched to a gene: 9. CDR3 amino acids: CASSDLAGGPAYNEQFF. The CDR3 DNA reads TGCGCCAGCAGCGATTTAGCGGGAGGTCCCGCCTACAATGAGCAGTTCTTC. Supplemented by reference TRBV5-1 and TRBJ2-1, the full variable domain reads KAGVTQTPRYLIKTRGQQVTLSCSPISGHRSVSWYQQTPGQGLQFLFEYFSETQRNKGNFPGRFSGRQFSNSRSEMNVSTLELGDSALYLCASSDLAGGPAYNEQFFGPGTRLTVL.

V gene TRBV28 combines with J gene TRBJ2-3; 8 positions match TRBD2. The CDR3 is made up of 14 amino acids. V lost 8 bases, J lost 5 bases, and 9 bases stayed unmatched. In germline, CDR1 is MDHEN, CDR2 SYDVKM. The CDR3 region has the DNA TGTGCCAGCTGCTGGGTAGCGGGACGAGATACGCAGTATTTT. It translates to CASCWVAGRDTQYF. The full variable domain, in which reference TRBV28 and TRBJ2-3 provide the parts outside the CDR3, is DVKVTQSSRYLVKRTGEKVFLECVQDMDHENMFWYRQDPGLGLRLIYFSYDVKMKEKGDIPEGYSVSREKKERFSLILESASTNQTSMYLCASCWVAGRDTQYFGPGTRLTVL.

In the case of this clone: This same CDR3 is encoded by further DNA sequences in the sample. This rearrangement joins TRBV6-5 to TRBJ2-7; D perhaps matches TRBD1 (6 bases). Trimming removed 5 bases from V and 7 bases from J, with 18 bases in between. The germline V gene encodes CDR1 MNHEY and CDR2 SVGAGI. The CDR3 has 14 residues. CDR3: CASSNTGTPYEQYF. The DNA for the CDR3 is TGTGCCAGCAGTAATACAGGGACCCCGTATGAGCAGTACTTC.

This chain uses TRBV28 with TRBJ2-7; D is uncertain. CDR1 is MDHEN, CDR2 SYDVKM, per germline. CDR3 size: 12 residues. V shed 2 bases and J shed 5 bases, with 7 bases lying between them. The CDR3 reads CASSLLRHEQYF. The CDR3 DNA is TGTGCCAGCAGTTTACTTCGCCACGAGCAGTACTTC.

The chain joins TRBV19 to TRBJ1-2, with 10 positions matching TRBD1. The CDR3 spans 14 residues. The V segment lost 7 bases and the J segment 4 bases; nucleotides outside the gene matches: 6. Germline CDR1 is LNHDA and CDR2 is SQIVND (reference sequence). Here the CDR3 reads CASTEGDRGYGYTF. The DNA of the CDR3 is TGTGCCAGTACGGAAGGGGACAGGGGCTATGGCTACACCTTC.

This sequence joins TRBV3-1 (or the pseudogene TRBV3-2) and TRBJ2-2; D perhaps matches TRBD2 (6 bases). This CDR3 comprises 16 residues. Germline V gene lookup returns CDR1 LGHDT and CDR2 YNNKEL (reference sequence). Trimming removed 6 bases at V and 5 bases at J, with 19 bases between. The CDR3, as DNA: TGTGCCAGCAGACGCGACACGACACGGGGGACCGGGGAGCTGTTTTTT. It specifies CASRRDTTRGTGELFF.

The gene calls are TRBV7-8 and TRBJ2-7, with 8 bases that match TRBD2. The CDR3 runs 14 residues. Germline V gives CDR1 SGHVS, CDR2 FQNEAQ. The trim removed 5 bases at V and 2 bases at J, leaving 5 bases unmatched. The CDR3 DNA sequence: TGTGCCAGCAGCACCAACGGGAGGGCCTACGAGCAGTACTTC. This sequence encodes CASSTNGRAYEQYF.

This chain uses TRBV12-3 or TRBV12-4 with TRBJ1-2, with 7 bases fitting TRBD1. CDR3 length: 12 residues. Trimming took 5 bases from V and 4 from J; bases not matched to a gene: 1. The DNA for the CDR3 is TGTGCCAGCAGTCGGGACAGCTATGGCTACACCTTC. Encoded protein: CASSRDSYGYTF.

The chain joins TRBV6-5 to TRBJ2-3, with a tentative D call TRBD2 (7 bases). There are 14 residues in the CDR3. Trimming shortened V by 6 bases and J by 4 bases, and 14 bases separated the two germline ends. Germline lookup yields CDR1 MNHEY and CDR2 SVGAGI. The CDR3 DNA sequence: TGTGCCAGCAGATCAAGGGGGGGGCCAGATACGCAGTATTTT. Residues: CASRSRGGPDTQYF.

The rearrangement joins TRBV19 to TRBJ2-1; the D is unclear. V was trimmed by 5 bases and J by 1 base, leaving 6 bases between them. Per germline, CDR1 LNHDA and CDR2 SQIVND (reference sequence). There are 13 residues in the CDR3. In DNA form, the CDR3 reads TGTGCCAGTAGTTACGAGTCCTACAATGAGCAGTTCTTC. Its protein product is CASSYESYNEQFF.

The V and J genes are TRBV20-1 and TRBJ2-3; D not certain. This CDR3 is 17 amino acids long. CDR1 and CDR2 from the germline V gene are DFQATT and SNEGSKA (reference sequence). Trimming cost V 3 bases and J 2 bases, with 21 bases left between them. The CDR3 coding sequence is TGCAGTGCTAGTTTCGGCCGTGTGACGGAAACCACAGATACGCAGTATTTT. It translates to CSASFGRVTETTDTQYF.

The chain combines TRBV28 with TRBJ1-2; D not resolved. The CDR3 contains 12 residues. Between the trimmed V and J ends, which lost 6 bases and 5 bases, there was a span of 10 bases. Per the germline V gene, CDR1 is MDHEN and CDR2 is SYDVKM. The CDR3 protein is CASSPLGYGYTF. The CDR3 bases are TGTGCCAGCAGCCCTCTAGGGTATGGCTACACCTTC.

This chain links TRBV29-1 with TRBJ2-1; TRBD2 is a possible D gene (6 bases). Germline CDR1 and CDR2: SQVTM and ANQGSEA. The CDR3 length is 15 residues. CDR3 sequence (DNA): TGCAGTGGGGAGAGACGGAACGGGGGAGTAGGTGAGCAGTTCTTC. This translates into CSGERRNGGVGEQFF.

The J gene is TRBJ1-1, the V gene TRBV28; no reliable D call. The germline V and J ends were trimmed by 9 bases and 1 base, with 12 bases remaining between them. The length of the CDR3 is 13 residues. The germline V gene has CDR1 MDHEN and CDR2 SYDVKM. CDR3 bases: TGTGCCAGTCAGACTACCCAGAACACTGAAGCTTTCTTT. Protein product: CASQTTQNTEAFF.

The gene calls are TRBV24-1 and TRBJ2-3; D possibly uses TRBD1 or TRBD2 (5 bases each). Germline CDR1 is KGHDR and CDR2 is SFDVKD. The germline V and J ends were trimmed by 4 bases and 1 base, with 14 bases remaining between them. The length of the CDR3 is 16 residues. The CDR3 DNA is TGTGCCACCAGTGACGGCGTCAGGGACGGCACAGATACGCAGTATTTT. Its translation is CATSDGVRDGTDTQYF.

This chain uses TRBV6-5 with TRBJ2-1, with D possibly TRBD2 on 5 matching bases. V lost 4 bases and J 8 bases, leaving 18 bases between the germline ends. Germline V gene lookup returns CDR1 MNHEY and CDR2 SVGAGI. The CDR3 is made up of 15 amino acids. The CDR3 protein is CASSSTGLLSHEQFF. The CDR3 DNA reads as TGTGCCAGCAGTTCCACCGGACTCCTGAGTCATGAGCAGTTCTTC.

In this sample, this clone turned up once. The chain is built from TRBV25-1 and TRBJ1-1; 9 nucleotides agree with TRBD1. V shed 4 bases and J 0 bases; nucleotides not matched to a gene: 6. Germline V gene data show CDR1 as MGHDK and CDR2 as SYGVNS. The CDR3 has 16 residues. CDR3 loop: CASSVLGQGMNTEAFF. The CDR3, as DNA: TGTGCCAGCAGTGTCCTCGGACAGGGGATGAACACTGAAGCTTTCTTT.